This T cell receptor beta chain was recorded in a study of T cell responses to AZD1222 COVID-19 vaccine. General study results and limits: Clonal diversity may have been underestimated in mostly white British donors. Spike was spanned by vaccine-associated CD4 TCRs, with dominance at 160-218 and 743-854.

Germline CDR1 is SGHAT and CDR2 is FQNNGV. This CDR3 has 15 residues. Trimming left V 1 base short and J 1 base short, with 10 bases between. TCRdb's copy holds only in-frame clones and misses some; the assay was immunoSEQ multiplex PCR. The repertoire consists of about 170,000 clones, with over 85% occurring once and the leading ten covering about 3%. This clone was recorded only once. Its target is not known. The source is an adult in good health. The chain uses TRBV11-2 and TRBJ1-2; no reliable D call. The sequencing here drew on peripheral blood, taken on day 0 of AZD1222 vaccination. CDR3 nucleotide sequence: TGTGCCAGCAGCTTAGGCCAGGTGAATAACTATGGCTACACCTTC. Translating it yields CASSLGQVNNYGYTF.